This T cell receptor beta chain comes out of a study of low-dose radiotherapy and immunotherapy resistance in tumors. Study overall: Cohort 2 received 1 Gy per fraction every two weeks, totaling 13 Gy over 26 weeks. Intravenous administration to patients comprised nivolumab at 240 mg every two weeks and ipilimumab at 1 mg/kg every six weeks.

The germline V gene has CDR1 SEHNR and CDR2 FQNEAQ (reference sequence). The CDR3 totals 18 residues. Trimming stripped 5 bases from V and 2 bases from J, with 22 bases between. Priming of first-strand cDNA relied on TRAV- and TRBV-specific primers (covering alpha and beta chains). With a V-primer adapter and a constant-region primer, TCRs were amplified for roughly 18 PCR cycles. mRNA isolates were amplified via in vitro transcription. TCRdb reprocessed the reads via MiXCR and lists one record per CDR3 protein. The sample contains some 85,000 distinct CDR3 sequences, around 18% of which appear only once. This clonotype came up many times. Time point denoted: before trial treatment. In the RACIN dose-escalation trial, donors got nivolumab plus ipilimumab with aspirin, cyclophosphamide and radiotherapy.

Sequences were derived from PBMCs, sampled before treatment. The TCR originated in a male donor with prostate cancer. The chain recombines TRBV7-9 with TRBJ1-3; D call uncertain. CDR3 sequence (DNA): TGTGCCAGCAGCGCCACCGGGATATCCTCTCCCGCTGGAAACACCATATATTTT. Translation gives CASSATGISSPAGNTIYF.